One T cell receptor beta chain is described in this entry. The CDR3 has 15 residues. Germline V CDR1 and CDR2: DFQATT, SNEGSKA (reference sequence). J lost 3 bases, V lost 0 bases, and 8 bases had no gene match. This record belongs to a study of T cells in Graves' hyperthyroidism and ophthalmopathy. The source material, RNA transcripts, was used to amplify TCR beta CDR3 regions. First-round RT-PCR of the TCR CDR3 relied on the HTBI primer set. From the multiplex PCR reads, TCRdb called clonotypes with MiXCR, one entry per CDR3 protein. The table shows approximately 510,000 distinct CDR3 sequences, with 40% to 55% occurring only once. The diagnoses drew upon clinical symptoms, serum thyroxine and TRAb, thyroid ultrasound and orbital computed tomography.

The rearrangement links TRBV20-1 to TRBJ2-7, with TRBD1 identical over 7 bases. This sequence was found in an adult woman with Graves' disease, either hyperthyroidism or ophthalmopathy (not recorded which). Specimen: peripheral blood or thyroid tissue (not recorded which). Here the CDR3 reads CSARDADRDSYEQYF. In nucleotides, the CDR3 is TGCAGTGCTAGAGATGCAGACCGGGACAGCTACGAGCAGTACTTC.